This is a list of T cell receptor beta chains from one sample in a study of blood T cell repertoires in COVID-19. Produced via immunoSEQ multiplex PCR; TCRdb's table is partial and in-frame only. The table shows around 80,000 clones, with roughly 80% occurring only once. The sample taken for sequencing was peripheral blood. The source is a woman aged 80 or over with acute or convalescent COVID-19. Both conserved end residues are part of each CDR3. A D gene is named only where the DNA matches it firmly. A row's size may be missing; if present it is once, few, many or a size class.

clone size: few
J gene: TRBJ2-2
V gene: TRBV3-1/TRBV3-2
D gene: TRBD2
CDR3 DNA: TGTGCCAGCAGCCAAAACCTAGCGGGGGGCACCGGGGAGCTGTTTTTT
CDR3 protein: CASSQNLAGGTGELFF

clone size: -
J gene: TRBJ1-2
V gene: TRBV28
D gene: TRBD1
CDR3 DNA: TGTGCCAGCAGTTCCTGGACAGGGGGCCACTATGGCTACACCTTC
CDR3 protein: CASSSWTGGHYGYTF

clone size: -
J gene: TRBJ1-2
V gene: TRBV6-4
D gene: -
CDR3 DNA: TGTGCCAGCAGTGACTCGAGAGGGCAAAGAGGCTACACCTTC
CDR3 protein: CASSDSRGQRGYTF

clone size: -
J gene: TRBJ1-2
V gene: TRBV10-2
D gene: TRBD1
CDR3 DNA: TGCGCCAGCAGGACGACAGGGGGCGTGGACTATGGCTACACCTTC
CDR3 protein: CASRTTGGVDYGYTF

clone size: -
J gene: TRBJ2-7
V gene: TRBV5-5
D gene: -
CDR3 DNA: TGTGCCAGCAGCTTAGAAGTAGCTCTCTCCTACGAGCAGTACTTC
CDR3 protein: CASSLEVALSYEQYF

clone size: -
J gene: TRBJ2-1
V gene: TRBV5-1
D gene: -
CDR3 DNA: TGCGCCAGCAGCCCCCGAGGAGGGCCCTATGAGCAGTTCTTC
CDR3 protein: CASSPRGGPYEQFF

clone size: -
J gene: TRBJ2-1
V gene: TRBV9
D gene: -
CDR3 DNA: TGTGCCAGCAGCGTAGATTTGAGCTCCTACAATGAGCAGTTCTTC
CDR3 protein: CASSVDLSSYNEQFF

clone size: -
J gene: TRBJ2-1
V gene: TRBV11-2
D gene: TRBD1
CDR3 DNA: TGTGCCAGCAGCTCGGGACAGAATGAGCAGTTCTTC
CDR3 protein: CASSSGQNEQFF

clone size: -
J gene: TRBJ2-4
V gene: TRBV7-2
D gene: -
CDR3 DNA: TGTGCCAGCAGCTGGACAGTAGCCAAAAACATTCAGTACTTC
CDR3 protein: CASSWTVAKNIQYF

clone size: -
J gene: TRBJ2-3
V gene: TRBV9
D gene: -
CDR3 DNA: TGTGCCAGCAGCGTAGTGGGGCTCAGGACCGGCACAGATACGCAGTATTTT
CDR3 protein: CASSVVGLRTGTDTQYF

clone size: -
J gene: TRBJ1-2
V gene: TRBV7-2
D gene: TRBD1
CDR3 DNA: TGTGCCAGCAGCTTAGCGGCGACAGGGGTCGGTGGCTACACCTTC
CDR3 protein: CASSLAATGVGGYTF

clone size: -
J gene: TRBJ2-1
V gene: TRBV7-9
D gene: TRBD1
CDR3 DNA: TGTGCCAGCAGTTACACCGGGACAGTAGGCAATGAGCAGTTCTTC
CDR3 protein: CASSYTGTVGNEQFF

clone size: -
J gene: TRBJ2-7
V gene: TRBV14
D gene: TRBD1
CDR3 DNA: TGTGCCAGCAGCTGGTCAGGGGGCTACGAGCAGTACTTC
CDR3 protein: CASSWSGGYEQYF

clone size: -
J gene: TRBJ1-1
V gene: TRBV19
D gene: -
CDR3 DNA: TGTGCCAGCCTACGGGTCTCGACTGAAGCTTTCTTT
CDR3 protein: CASLRVSTEAFF

clone size: few
J gene: TRBJ1-5
V gene: TRBV6-1
D gene: -
CDR3 DNA: TGTGCCAGCAGTGATCGACGAGGAGGAGCAGACAATCAGCCCCAGCATTTT
CDR3 protein: CASSDRRGGADNQPQHF

clone size: -
J gene: TRBJ2-7
V gene: TRBV4-1
D gene: TRBD1
CDR3 DNA: TGCGCCAGCAATCCGGGACAGGGCTACGACGAGCAGTACTTC
CDR3 protein: CASNPGQGYDEQYF

clone size: once
J gene: TRBJ2-5
V gene: TRBV7-3
D gene: TRBD2
CDR3 DNA: TGTGCCAGCAGCAACACCGGGACTAGCGGGGGGGAGACCCAGTACTTC
CDR3 protein: CASSNTGTSGGETQYF

clone size: -
J gene: TRBJ1-1
V gene: TRBV6-6
D gene: TRBD1
CDR3 DNA: TGTGCCAGCAGTCCCCGGGGGGACAGGGGGCCTGGGGACACTGAAGCTTTCTTT
CDR3 protein: CASSPRGDRGPGDTEAFF

clone size: -
J gene: TRBJ2-7
V gene: TRBV7-9
D gene: -
CDR3 DNA: TGTGCCAGCAGCCCCCCGCAGGGTAGGTACGAGCAGTACTTC
CDR3 protein: CASSPPQGRYEQYF

clone size: -
J gene: TRBJ1-2
V gene: TRBV10-3
D gene: TRBD1
CDR3 DNA: TGTGCCATGGCCGGGACAGGGAATGGCTATGGCTACACCTTC
CDR3 protein: CAMAGTGNGYGYTF

clone size: -
J gene: TRBJ2-7
V gene: TRBV19
D gene: TRBD1
CDR3 DNA: TGTGCCAGTAGCCCCGGGCAGGGGGCGGGCGAGCAGTACTTC
CDR3 protein: CASSPGQGAGEQYF

clone size: -
J gene: TRBJ1-2
V gene: TRBV28
D gene: -
CDR3 DNA: TGTGCCAGCAGTCCAGCGGACAGAGATGACGGCTACACCTTC
CDR3 protein: CASSPADRDDGYTF

clone size: -
J gene: TRBJ2-7
V gene: TRBV6-2/TRBV6-3
D gene: TRBD1
CDR3 DNA: TGTGCCAGCAGCCCTGGACAGGGGCCAACCTACGAGCAGTACTTC
CDR3 protein: CASSPGQGPTYEQYF

clone size: -
J gene: TRBJ2-1
V gene: TRBV6-2/TRBV6-3
D gene: TRBD2
CDR3 DNA: TGTGCCAGCAGTTACTTTCCTTGGACTAGCGGGAACAATGAGCAGTTCTTC
CDR3 protein: CASSYFPWTSGNNEQFF

clone size: -
J gene: TRBJ2-7
V gene: TRBV28
D gene: -
CDR3 DNA: TGTGCCAGCAGTTTATGGGACAGTTCCTACGAGCAGTACTTC
CDR3 protein: CASSLWDSSYEQYF

clone size: -
J gene: TRBJ2-4
V gene: TRBV7-3
D gene: -
CDR3 DNA: TGTGCCAGCGCGGAAGGGGTTGGAAACATTCAGTACTTC
CDR3 protein: CASAEGVGNIQYF

clone size: -
J gene: TRBJ1-5
V gene: TRBV18
D gene: -
CDR3 DNA: TGTGCCAGCTCACTCCGTTCCGATCAGCCCCAGCATTTT
CDR3 protein: CASSLRSDQPQHF

clone size: -
J gene: TRBJ1-2
V gene: TRBV11-2
D gene: -
CDR3 DNA: TGTGCCAGCAGCTCGTCAGGGGATGGCTACACCTTC
CDR3 protein: CASSSSGDGYTF

clone size: -
J gene: TRBJ2-3
V gene: TRBV7-2
D gene: -
CDR3 DNA: TGTGCCAGCAGCCAAGAGGGGACTGGCACAGATACGCAGTATTTT
CDR3 protein: CASSQEGTGTDTQYF

clone size: -
J gene: TRBJ2-1
V gene: TRBV6-6
D gene: TRBD2
CDR3 DNA: TGTGCCAGCGGCACTAGCGGGGGGGCCGATGAGCAGTTCTTC
CDR3 protein: CASGTSGGADEQFF

clone size: -
J gene: TRBJ2-1
V gene: TRBV9
D gene: -
CDR3 DNA: TGTGCCAGCAGCGTAAGCGAAATCGACAATGAGCAGTTCTTC
CDR3 protein: CASSVSEIDNEQFF

clone size: -
J gene: TRBJ1-5
V gene: TRBV6-6
D gene: TRBD1
CDR3 DNA: TGTGCCAGCAGTCAGGGACAGGGCAGACAGCCCCAGCATTTT
CDR3 protein: CASSQGQGRQPQHF

clone size: -
J gene: TRBJ2-5
V gene: TRBV6-5
D gene: -
CDR3 DNA: TGTGCCAGCAGCCGCAGTCATGCCGAGACCCAGTACTTC
CDR3 protein: CASSRSHAETQYF

clone size: -
J gene: TRBJ1-1
V gene: TRBV3-1/TRBV3-2
D gene: -
CDR3 DNA: TGTGCCAGCAGCCAACTAACTGAAGCTTTCTTT
CDR3 protein: CASSQLTEAFF

clone size: -
J gene: TRBJ1-2
V gene: TRBV19
D gene: -
CDR3 DNA: TGTGCCAGTAGTATCCGAGGCTATGGCTACACCTTC
CDR3 protein: CASSIRGYGYTF

clone size: -
J gene: TRBJ2-5
V gene: TRBV21-1
D gene: -
CDR3 DNA: TGTGCCAGCAGACAACCAGGGCACCAAGAGACCCAGTACTTC
CDR3 protein: CASRQPGHQETQYF

clone size: -
J gene: TRBJ2-2
V gene: TRBV24-1
D gene: -
CDR3 DNA: TGTGCCACCAACAGGGACACCGGGGAGCTGTTTTTT
CDR3 protein: CATNRDTGELFF

clone size: -
J gene: TRBJ2-1
V gene: TRBV7-8
D gene: TRBD2
CDR3 DNA: TGTGCCAGCAGCTTCCGTAGCGGGGGGAAATACAATGAGCAGTTCTTC
CDR3 protein: CASSFRSGGKYNEQFF

clone size: -
J gene: TRBJ2-3
V gene: TRBV9
D gene: -
CDR3 DNA: TGTGCCAGTGGGGGACTGGAAACAGATACGCAGTATTTT
CDR3 protein: CASGGLETDTQYF

clone size: -
J gene: TRBJ2-2
V gene: TRBV5-3
D gene: TRBD2
CDR3 DNA: TGTGCCAGAAGCTCCGGAGAACTAGCGGGAGGCTCCGGGGAGCTGTTTTTT
CDR3 protein: CARSSGELAGGSGELFF

clone size: -
J gene: TRBJ2-1
V gene: TRBV25-1
D gene: TRBD1
CDR3 DNA: TGTGCCAGCAGTGAGGGACAGGTAAACTACAATGAGCAGTTCTTC
CDR3 protein: CASSEGQVNYNEQFF

clone size: few
J gene: TRBJ1-1
V gene: TRBV5-1
D gene: -
CDR3 DNA: TGCGCCAGCAGACTAATGTCCGGACAGACGAACACTGAAGCTTTCTTT
CDR3 protein: CASRLMSGQTNTEAFF

clone size: -
J gene: TRBJ1-1
V gene: TRBV11-3
D gene: TRBD1
CDR3 DNA: TGTGCCAGCAGCCACCTATCCGGGACAGGGGGCGGGAAAGTTCTCTTT
CDR3 protein: CASSHLSGTGGGKVLF

clone size: few
J gene: TRBJ1-1
V gene: TRBV30
D gene: -
CDR3 DNA: TGTGCCTGGAGTCCCGTGAACACTGAAGCTTTCTTT
CDR3 protein: CAWSPVNTEAFF

clone size: -
J gene: TRBJ2-7
V gene: TRBV11-1
D gene: -
CDR3 DNA: TGTGCCAGCAGCCCGAACAGGGTGACCTACGAGCAGTACTTC
CDR3 protein: CASSPNRVTYEQYF

clone size: -
J gene: TRBJ1-4
V gene: TRBV7-9
D gene: TRBD1
CDR3 DNA: TGTGCCAGCAGGAAGGGACAGGCCTCCTTTATTAATGAAAAACTGTTTTTT
CDR3 protein: CASRKGQASFINEKLFF

clone size: few
J gene: TRBJ2-1
V gene: TRBV10-1
D gene: -
CDR3 DNA: TGCGCCAGCAGTGTCGCCGGGACTCGCCCCGAAAATGAGCAGTTCTTC
CDR3 protein: CASSVAGTRPENEQFF

clone size: -
J gene: TRBJ1-3
V gene: TRBV2
D gene: -
CDR3 DNA: TGTGCCAGCAGTGAAGGTAGCTCTGGAAACACCATATATTTT
CDR3 protein: CASSEGSSGNTIYF

clone size: -
J gene: TRBJ2-1
V gene: TRBV12-3/TRBV12-4
D gene: TRBD1
CDR3 DNA: TGTGCCAGCAGGACAGGGCCCGTGGAATTCTTC
CDR3 protein: CASRTGPVEFF